Each of the 5 T cell receptor beta chains below was sequenced from the same sample in a study of blood T cells in healthy people across ages. It was with a sample-barcoded 5' primer and a J-beta primer mix that a second PCR of about 6 to 12 cycles was run. A single record per CDR3 protein comes from TCRdb applying MiXCR to the 5' RACE reads. This sample has roughly 1,700,000 distinct CDR3 sequences, with roughly 27% found just once. The specimen sequenced was blood. Receptor source: a woman aged 25 to 39 in good health.

This clonotype was seen a handful of times. V usage is TRBV7-2 and J usage is TRBJ2-7; the match to TRBD1 covers 8 bases. The V segment lost 1 base and the J segment 8 bases; nucleotides outside the gene matches: 7. The germline gives CDR1 SGHTA, CDR2 FQGNSA. The CDR3 is made up of 14 amino acids. The CDR3 spells CASSLGVRGLKQYF. The CDR3 bases are TGTGCCAGCAGCTTAGGGGTCAGGGGGCTTAAGCAGTACTTC.

There are a few counts of this clonotype. The rearrangement uses TRBV5-1 and TRBJ2-5, with D hard to call. This CDR3 has 15 residues. Germline CDR1 reads SGHRS; CDR2 reads YFSETQ. Trimming shortened V by 4 bases and J by 5 bases, and 18 bases separated the two germline ends. The CDR3 DNA follows: TGCGCCAGCAGCCCCACACACCCGGCGAGGGAGACCCAGTACTTC. Translation: CASSPTHPARETQYF.

The chain uses TRBV12-3 or TRBV12-4 and TRBJ1-5; TRBD1 matches at 7 bases. Unmatched junction bases numbered 5, after V lost 3 bases and J lost 6 bases. The CDR3 consists of 14 residues. The CDR3 DNA sequence: TGTGCCAGCAGTTTTCAGGGGGGTGGTCAGCCCCAGCATTTT. It translates to CASSFQGGGQPQHF.

This clonotype has at least ten counts. V is TRBV6-2 or TRBV6-3 and J is TRBJ2-4; D call uncertain. Trimming removed 8 bases from V and 3 bases from J, with 11 bases in between. The CDR3 totals 13 residues. Germline assignment: CDR1 MNHEY and CDR2 SVGEGT. The CDR3 DNA reads as TGTGCCAGCGGCCGCAGTCTCAAAAACATTCAGTACTTC. Its protein is CASGRSLKNIQYF.

The chain couples TRBV28 to TRBJ2-3, with TRBD2 identical over 13 bases. CDR3 length: 15 residues. Losses at the gene ends were 5 bases for V and 5 bases for J; bases not matched to a gene: 4. CDR1 and CDR2 from the germline V gene are MDHEN and SYDVKM. The CDR3 here is CASSETSGGQDTQYF. The CDR3 coding sequence is TGTGCCAGCAGTGAGACTAGCGGGGGGCAAGATACGCAGTATTTT.